This TCR beta chain was retrieved from a study of blood T cell repertoires in COVID-19 (dated by TCRdb to the early 2020s). In terms of the full investigation: The collaborator samples originated in the United States, Italy and Spain and spanned the acute and convalescent phases of COVID-19. The repertoires were made available in a free public database intended to serve as a resource for research on the immune response to SARS-CoV-2. Deeply sampled blood TCRbeta repertoires from subjects exposed to, actively infected with, or recovered from COVID-19 were included in the dataset. Sample metadata almost always included a de-identified subject ID, COVID-19 status, age in years and sex. Where available, HLA class I and class II types were obtained from metadata supplied by the sample provider rather than from assay-based typing. The prospective study material was composed of cDNA or gDNA derived from T cells, B-cell-depleted T cells, or PBMCs. Samples came from the ongoing ImmuneRACE study (first 160 participants) plus 1,254 subjects from 6 global collaborators.

TCRbeta CDR3 regions were amplified from genomic DNA using the immunoSEQ Assay, a bias-controlled multiplex PCR. The original pipeline was this. Within the assay, amplification of reference gene primers was used to estimate how many nucleated cells each sample contained. To quantify the absolute abundance of each unique TCRbeta CDR3 rearrangement, sequence reads were collapsed and filtered. Productive Simpson clonality was computed per sample as the square root of Simpson's diversity index over productive rearrangements. This immuneACCESS table, as held by TCRdb, lists in-frame sequences with V and J called but not all clones. Of the missing ones, under half trace to an unresolved V gene in checked studies; the others have no known cause. V, J and clone size reflect that table, while D and trimming were determined from the DNA. The sample table holds about 76,000 clones, of which around 80% were seen once. Approximately 12% of the sample is held by the ten biggest clonotypes.

Whole blood was collected in K2EDTA tubes by collaborating institutions according to the institutions' own protocols. For TCRbeta analysis, collaborators shipped samples in one of three forms: frozen whole blood, isolated PBMCs, or DNA extracted from either of those sample types. The paper as a whole reports these results and caveats: How much clinical and demographic metadata was included differed by source and by participant, and the metadata was provided uncurated.

Inclusive of the bounding cysteine and phenylalanine, the CDR3 is 16 residues long. The only DNA kept is the CDR3, 48 bases in frame from the first base. Relative to germline, V is missing 2 bases and J is missing 4 bases, with 4 bases of the junction outside any gene match. Per the germline V gene, MNHNS is the CDR1 and SASEGT is the CDR2. About this clone: Its cognate antigen has yet to be identified. One base away there is no much larger clone; base qualities are not given.

The sequence derives from a human donor in a cohort sampled during active COVID-19. Sequenced: peripheral blood. The chain employs TRBV6-1 and TRBJ2-4, and 11 bases in between align with TRBD2. The nucleotide sequence reads as follows: TGTGCCAGCAGTGAACTAGCGGGGGGCCTGAAAAACATTCAGTACTTC. It codes for CASSELAGGLKNIQYF.